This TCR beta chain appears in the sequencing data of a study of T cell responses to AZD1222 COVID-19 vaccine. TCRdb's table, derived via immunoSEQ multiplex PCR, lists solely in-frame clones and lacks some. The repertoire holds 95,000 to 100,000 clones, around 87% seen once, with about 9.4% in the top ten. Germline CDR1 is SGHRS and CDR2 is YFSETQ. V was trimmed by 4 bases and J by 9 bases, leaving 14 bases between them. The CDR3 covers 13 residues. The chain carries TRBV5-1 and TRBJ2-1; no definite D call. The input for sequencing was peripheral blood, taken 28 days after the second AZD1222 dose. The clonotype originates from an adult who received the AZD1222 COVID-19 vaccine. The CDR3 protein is CASSPPAKSEQFF. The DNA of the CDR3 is TGCGCCAGCAGCCCTCCCGCGAAAAGTGAGCAGTTCTTC.